The T cell receptor (beta chain) described here comes from a study of cytomegalovirus exposure and HLA in healthy donors. A multiplex PCR was run with 60 Vbeta primers and 13 Jbeta primers. TCRdb keeps only in-frame clones here, not all; method: immunoSEQ multiplex PCR. This table has more than 150,000 clones, roughly 88% appearing once. Source material: PBMCs. The TCR was taken from a girl aged 2 to 9 in good health and CMV-seropositive.

The CDR3 region is CASSPGLSSFYNEQFF. The CDR3, as DNA: TGTGCCAGCAGCCCTGGACTGTCCTCCTTTTACAATGAGCAGTTCTTC. This sequence joins TRBV7-3 and TRBJ2-1; D possibly corresponds to TRBD2 (5 bases). CDR3 size: 16 residues. Trimming cost V 5 bases and J 4 bases, with 18 bases left between them. The germline V gene has CDR1 SGHTA and CDR2 FQGTGA.